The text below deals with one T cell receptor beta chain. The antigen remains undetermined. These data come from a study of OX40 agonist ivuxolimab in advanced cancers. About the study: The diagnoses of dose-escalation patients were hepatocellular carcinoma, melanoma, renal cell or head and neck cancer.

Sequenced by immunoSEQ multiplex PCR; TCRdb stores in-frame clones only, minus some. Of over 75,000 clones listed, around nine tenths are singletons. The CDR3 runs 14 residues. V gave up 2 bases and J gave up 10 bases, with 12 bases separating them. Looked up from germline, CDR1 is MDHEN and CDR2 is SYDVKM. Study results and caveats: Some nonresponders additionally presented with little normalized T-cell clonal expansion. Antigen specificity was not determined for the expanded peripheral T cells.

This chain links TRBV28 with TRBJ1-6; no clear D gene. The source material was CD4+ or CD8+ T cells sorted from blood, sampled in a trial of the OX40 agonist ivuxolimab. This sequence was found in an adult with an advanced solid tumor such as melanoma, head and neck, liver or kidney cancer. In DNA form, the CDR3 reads TGTGCCAGCAGTTTAGACCTAGCGGGGTCACCCCTCCACTTT. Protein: CASSLDLAGSPLHF.